The rows below give T cell receptor beta chains drawn from one sample of a study of CD8 T cells in ankylosing spondylitis. TCRdb fed the 5' RACE reads into MiXCR, producing one record per CDR3 protein. The sample contains roughly 140,000 distinct CDR3 sequences, approximately 44% of which appear only once. Input material: synovial fluid, either unsorted or a sorted T cell fraction (not recorded which). These receptors all stem from a male donor with ankylosing spondylitis. The CDR3 runs from the conserved cysteine through the conserved F or W. A D gene is named only where the DNA matches it firmly. Expanded clones get a size class; other rows say once, few or many, or leave the size out.

j_gene,v_gene,abundance,d_gene,CDR3nt,CDR3aa
TRBJ2-7,TRBV11-2,NA,NA,TGTGCCAGCAGCTTCTACGAACCCTACGAGCAGTACTTC,CASSFYEPYEQYF
TRBJ1-6,TRBV12-3/TRBV12-4,few,NA,TGTGCCAGCAGTACAGGGAACTCACCCCTCCACTTT,CASSTGNSPLHF
TRBJ2-7,TRBV4-3,NA,NA,TGCGCCAGCAGCCAAGATGCCTCGAGCTCCTACGAGCAGTACTTC,CASSQDASSSYEQYF
TRBJ2-7,TRBV12-3/TRBV12-4,NA,TRBD2,TGTGCCAGCAGCTCGGGACTAGCGGTCTACGAGCAGTACTTC,CASSSGLAVYEQYF
TRBJ2-7,TRBV5-1,once,NA,TGCGCCAGCAGCTTATGGGGCCCAACTTACGAGCAGTACTTC,CASSLWGPTYEQYF
TRBJ1-5,TRBV7-6,NA,TRBD1,TGTGCCAGCAGCTTCGAGTCAGGGACAGGGGGCGGTCAGCCCCAGCATTTT,CASSFESGTGGGQPQHF
TRBJ2-1,TRBV4-1,NA,TRBD2,TGCGCCAGCAGCCTCGTAGCGGGGGACCGCTACAATGAGCAGTTCTTC,CASSLVAGDRYNEQFF
TRBJ2-3,TRBV7-6,few,TRBD1,TGTGCCAGCAGCTTAGCAGGACAGGGCCCAGATACGCAGTATTTT,CASSLAGQGPDTQYF
TRBJ2-1,TRBV12-3/TRBV12-4,NA,NA,TGTGCCAGCAGTTTAGCCCAAGGCACAGGGCCCTACAATGAGCAGTTCTTC,CASSLAQGTGPYNEQFF
TRBJ1-2,TRBV7-8,NA,NA,TGTGCCAGCAGCCACCGGGTTGCCTATGGCTACACCTTC,CASSHRVAYGYTF
TRBJ1-1,TRBV12-3/TRBV12-4,NA,NA,TGTGCCAGCAGCCCTATTAGGGGGGCTCCGGAGATGAACACTGAAGCTTTCTTT,CASSPIRGAPEMNTEAFF
TRBJ2-5,TRBV7-2,few,NA,TGTGCCAGCAGCTCCGGCCCTCAAGAGACCCAGTACTTC,CASSSGPQETQYF
TRBJ2-2,TRBV6-1,NA,TRBD1,TGTGCCATCCTTAGAAGGACAGGCCACAACACCGGGGAGCTGTTTTTT,CAILRRTGHNTGELFF
TRBJ2-1,TRBV4-2,NA,TRBD2,TGTGCCAGCAGCCAAGCTAGCGGGAGTTTATCCTACAATGAGCAGTTCTTC,CASSQASGSLSYNEQFF
TRBJ1-3,TRBV12-3/TRBV12-4,NA,NA,TGTGCCAGCAGTTTTGCCGGGGACTTCTCTGGAAACACCATATATTTT,CASSFAGDFSGNTIYF
TRBJ2-7,TRBV27,medium-sized,TRBD2,TGTGCCAGCAGTTTAGATAGCGGGGGAACCTACGAGCAGTACTTC,CASSLDSGGTYEQYF
TRBJ2-3,TRBV11-3,NA,NA,TGTGCCAGCAGCCCAGAGGTGACTCACCCCTACACAGATACGCAGTATTTT,CASSPEVTHPYTDTQYF
TRBJ1-5,TRBV10-3,NA,NA,TGTGCCATCAGTGATTCGGGGTATAGCAATCAGCCCCAGCATTTT,CAISDSGYSNQPQHF
TRBJ2-2,TRBV12-3/TRBV12-4,few,NA,TGTGCCAGCAGTTTGTGGGGCAAGAGCACCGGGGAGCTGTTTTTT,CASSLWGKSTGELFF
TRBJ1-2,TRBV5-1,NA,NA,TGCGCCAGCCGGAGACACACCAAAGGCTATGGCTACACCTTC,CASRRHTKGYGYTF
TRBJ2-3,TRBV11-3,many,TRBD1,TGTGCCAGCAGCCGCCGGACAGGGGAGACAGATACGCAGTATTTT,CASSRRTGETDTQYF
TRBJ2-7,TRBV6-5,NA,NA,TGTGCCAGCAGTTACTGGACTGGCTCCTACGAGCAGTACTTC,CASSYWTGSYEQYF
TRBJ2-7,TRBV6-2/TRBV6-3,few,NA,TGTGCCAGCAGCCGAATATTGGGGCCGTCCTACGAGCAGTACTTC,CASSRILGPSYEQYF
TRBJ1-1,TRBV29-1,few,TRBD1,TGCAGCGTTGAAGATTGGGACAGGAACACTGAAGCTTTCTTT,CSVEDWDRNTEAFF
TRBJ2-7,TRBV7-9,few,NA,TGTGCCAGCAGCTTAAGGTCAGAAGCGTACTTC,CASSLRSEAYF
TRBJ1-1,TRBV6-1,NA,NA,TGTGCCAGCAGCTCTCCGCCGGGAGGGGACACTGAAGCTTTCTTT,CASSSPPGGDTEAFF
TRBJ1-4,TRBV7-8,once,NA,TGTGCCAGCAGTTTTACGGTTGCAACTAATGAAAAACTGTTTTTT,CASSFTVATNEKLFF
TRBJ1-2,TRBV6-5,NA,NA,TGTGCCAGCAGTTACGCCGGGACACCTGAAGTGTATGGCTACACCTTC,CASSYAGTPEVYGYTF
TRBJ1-5,TRBV24-1,NA,TRBD1,TGTGCCACCAGTGATCTGCTGGTAGGACAGGGAATCAATCAGCCCCAGCATTTT,CATSDLLVGQGINQPQHF
TRBJ2-3,TRBV11-3,many,NA,TGTGCCAGCAGCGGTAGTACAGATACGCAGTATTTT,CASSGSTDTQYF
TRBJ1-2,TRBV12-3/TRBV12-4,NA,NA,TGTGCCAGCAGTTCGTTAGATGGGGTTAGCTATGGCTACACCTTC,CASSSLDGVSYGYTF
TRBJ2-1,TRBV19,NA,TRBD2,TGTGCCAGTAGTAACCCGGGACTAGCGGAATACAATGAGCAGTTCTTC,CASSNPGLAEYNEQFF
TRBJ1-4,TRBV29-1,few,NA,TGCAGCGGGAAGGACCTGGGAAATGAAAAACTGTTTTTT,CSGKDLGNEKLFF
TRBJ2-7,TRBV19,many,NA,TGTGCCAGTAGTATAGGATGGGGGTTCTACGAGCAGTACTTC,CASSIGWGFYEQYF
TRBJ2-2,TRBV12-3/TRBV12-4,NA,NA,TGTGCCAGCAGGGGGAGCCGAGGGCAGACCACCGGGGAGCTGTTTTTT,CASRGSRGQTTGELFF
TRBJ1-2,TRBV27,once,NA,TGTGCCAGCAGTTCCGACAACATCTATGGCTACACCTTC,CASSSDNIYGYTF
TRBJ1-2,TRBV27,NA,NA,TGTGCCAGCAGTTCCCATCCTACAGGGCACTATGGCTACACCTTC,CASSSHPTGHYGYTF
TRBJ2-2,TRBV28,NA,TRBD1,TGTGCCAGCAGTTCAAGGGACAGGGGCGACACCGGGGAGCTGTTTTTT,CASSSRDRGDTGELFF
TRBJ2-7,TRBV4-1,NA,NA,TGCGCCAGCAGCCAAGATCTGGCAGGACAGTCCTACGAGCAGTACTTC,CASSQDLAGQSYEQYF
TRBJ1-5,TRBV10-3,NA,NA,TGTGCCACCAAAGAGGGGGGACAGCCCCAGCATTTT,CATKEGGQPQHF
TRBJ1-1,TRBV29-1,few,NA,TGCAGCGTTGTTGGGCAGGGAACTGAAGCTTTCTTT,CSVVGQGTEAFF
TRBJ2-3,TRBV7-9,few,TRBD2,TGTGCCAGCAGCGATCCGGGACTAGCGGGGAAGCAGTATTTT,CASSDPGLAGKQYF
TRBJ2-1,TRBV29-1,NA,NA,TGCAGCGTTGAAGGGTTGATCCCGTACGATGAGCAGTTCTTC,CSVEGLIPYDEQFF
TRBJ2-7,TRBV7-6,once,TRBD2,TGTGCCAGCAGCTTCCTCCCAACTAGCGGGAGTGTGTACGAGCAGTACTTC,CASSFLPTSGSVYEQYF
TRBJ1-1,TRBV7-9,NA,NA,TGTGCCAGCAGCCCCCGCGTGGTACAGGGCACTGAAGCTTTCTTT,CASSPRVVQGTEAFF
TRBJ1-3,TRBV7-9,few,NA,TGTGCCCTCCGGGACAAGGTGCTCGACGGGAACACCATATATTTT,CALRDKVLDGNTIYF
TRBJ2-3,TRBV29-1,NA,NA,TGCAGCGTTGAAAAACTCGTTCTACGAGCAGATACGCAGTATTTT,CSVEKLVLRADTQYF
TRBJ1-1,TRBV7-3,NA,NA,TGTGCCAGCAGCTTACCAGGGGCCACTGAAGCTTTCTTT,CASSLPGATEAFF
TRBJ1-2,TRBV29-1,few,TRBD1,TGCAGCGTTGAAGAAGGACAGGGTCTACTCGGCTACACCTTC,CSVEEGQGLLGYTF
TRBJ1-2,TRBV29-1,NA,NA,TGCAGCGTTGTAGGGAGCCCCTACTATGGCTACACCTTC,CSVVGSPYYGYTF
TRBJ1-4,TRBV9,NA,NA,TGTGCCAGCAGCGGCCACGGGGCAGACAATGAAAAACTGTTTTTT,CASSGHGADNEKLFF
TRBJ2-7,TRBV28,NA,TRBD1,TGTGCCAGTACGGGGGACAGGGGGCTGTACTTC,CASTGDRGLYF
TRBJ1-1,TRBV10-3,NA,TRBD1,TGTGCCATCAGTTTACAGGGGGCAACTGAAGCTTTCTTT,CAISLQGATEAFF
TRBJ1-5,TRBV4-2,NA,NA,TGTGCCAGCAGCCAGACAGGTTTCCAGCCCCAGCATTTT,CASSQTGFQPQHF
TRBJ1-2,TRBV9,NA,NA,TGTGCCAGCAGCGTGTGGAGGGGCGCGGAAACTCCTAACTATGGCTACACCTTC,CASSVWRGAETPNYGYTF
TRBJ2-7,TRBV10-3,NA,NA,TGTGCCATCAGCGGGAGACGGGGAGTCTACGAGCAGTACTTC,CAISGRRGVYEQYF
TRBJ1-1,TRBV12-3/TRBV12-4,many,NA,TGTGCCAGCAGCCTCACTGAAGCTTTCTTT,CASSLTEAFF
TRBJ1-2,TRBV29-1,few,NA,TGCAGCGTTGAAGATAAAGGGCAGGGGAATAACTATGGCTACACCTTC,CSVEDKGQGNNYGYTF